A selection of T cell receptor beta chains follows, all from one sample in a study of patients and donors after allogeneic stem cell transplantation. Via MiXCR, TCRdb re-called the RT-PCR reads, giving one row per CDR3 protein. Here the sample spans some 9,800 distinct CDR3 sequences, 5.5% to 7% being singletons. The sample comprised blood, either unsorted or a sorted T cell fraction (not recorded which). These receptors were taken from a human donor who was either an allogeneic HSCT recipient or a stem cell or donor lymphocyte infusion donor (not recorded which). It is not recorded whose cells these are; they may come from a transplant donor. Both conserved end residues are part of each CDR3. A D gene is named only where the DNA matches it firmly. Some rows have no size entry. The others give once, few or many, or a class for an expanded clone.

D gene | clone size | J gene | V gene | CDR3 protein | CDR3 DNA
TRBD1 | many | TRBJ2-5 | TRBV25-1 | CASSLTGSFAETQYF | TGTGCCAGCAGTTTGACAGGGTCCTTTGCGGAGACCCAGTACTTC
. | many | TRBJ1-2 | TRBV28 | CASYGTGPNYGYTF | TGTGCCAGCTACGGGACGGGACCTAACTATGGCTACACCTTC
. | many | TRBJ1-2 | TRBV6-2/TRBV6-3 | CASSYQGALYGYTF | TGTGCCAGCAGTTACCAGGGCGCGCTCTATGGCTACACCTTC
. | once | TRBJ2-5 | TRBV19 | CASSRGPGEETQYF | TGTGCCAGTTCTCGGGGACCCGGAGAAGAGACCCAGTACTTC
. | many | TRBJ2-1 | TRBV20-1 | CSARDNRRSSYNEQFF | TGCAGTGCTAGAGATAACAGAAGGAGCTCCTACAATGAGCAGTTCTTC
TRBD1 | medium-sized | TRBJ1-1 | TRBV12-3/TRBV12-4 | CASSAQQGGTEAFF | TGTGCCAGCAGTGCCCAACAGGGGGGCACTGAAGCTTTCTTT
TRBD2 | few | TRBJ2-1 | TRBV7-3 | CASSPGLGLAGDSSYNEQFF | TGTGCCAGCAGCCCAGGTTTGGGACTAGCGGGAGATAGCTCCTACAATGAGCAGTTCTTC
. | few | TRBJ2-4 | TRBV6-2/TRBV6-3 | CASSYPGLAKNIQYF | TGTGCCAGCAGTTATCCCGGATTAGCCAAAAACATTCAGTACTTC
. | many | TRBJ1-5 | TRBV2 | CASTAAGSRQPQHF | TGTGCCAGCACCGCGGCAGGGTCTCGGCAGCCCCAGCATTTT
. | . | TRBJ2-5 | TRBV12-3/TRBV12-4 | CASSLWTAKETQYF | TGTGCCAGCAGTTTATGGACAGCAAAAGAGACCCAGTACTTC
TRBD1 | many | TRBJ1-3 | TRBV7-2 | CASSGQGGSGNTIYF | TGTGCCAGCAGCGGTCAGGGGGGCTCTGGAAACACCATATATTTT
. | many | TRBJ1-3 | TRBV12-3/TRBV12-4 | CASTAGGAGNTIYF | TGTGCCAGCACCGCCGGGGGAGCAGGAAACACCATATATTTT
TRBD1 | few | TRBJ2-6 | TRBV5-5 | CASSSSGTGLSGANVLTF | TGTGCCAGCAGCTCCTCCGGGACAGGCCTCTCTGGGGCCAACGTCCTGACTTTC
. | few | TRBJ1-1 | TRBV5-1 | CASSLDGKNTEAFF | TGCGCCAGCAGCTTGGACGGCAAGAACACTGAAGCTTTCTTT
TRBD2 | many | TRBJ2-3 | TRBV6-5 | CASRRLAGGIDTQYF | TGTGCCAGCAGACGACTAGCGGGAGGGATAGATACGCAGTATTTT
TRBD1 | many | TRBJ1-5 | TRBV6-2/TRBV6-3 | CASSYQPGTGVMRQPQHF | TGTGCCAGCAGTTACCAACCCGGGACAGGGGTGATGAGGCAGCCCCAGCATTTT
TRBD1 | many | TRBJ2-6 | TRBV2 | CASRQGSGANVLTF | TGTGCCAGCAGACAGGGGTCTGGGGCCAACGTCCTGACTTTC
. | many | TRBJ2-3 | TRBV5-1 | CASRAGSSTDTQYF | TGCGCCAGCCGGGCGGGATCTAGCACAGATACGCAGTATTTT